This is a list of T cell receptor beta chains from one sample in a study of beta chain features in type 1 diabetes. Assay used: immunoSEQ multiplex PCR; TCRdb lists only in-frame clones, some missing. The sample lists approximately 170,000 clones; more than 60% were seen once. Material for sequencing was naive CD4+ T cells from blood. The origin of the receptors is a man under 40 with type 1 diabetes. CDR3s include the opening cysteine and the closing phenylalanine or tryptophan. The D gene is left open where the match is weak. Expanded clones get a size class; other rows say once, few or many, or leave the size out.

>TRBD1|NA|TRBV6-5|TRBJ2-1
TGTGCCAGCAGTCCCCTGGACAGGAGTGAGCAGTTCTTC
CASSPLDRSEQFF
>NA|NA|TRBV7-9|TRBJ2-5
TGTGCCAGCAGCTTAGCGGGCGAGACCCAGTACTTC
CASSLAGETQYF
>NA|NA|TRBV30|TRBJ1-5
TGTGCCTGGGCACAGACAAATCAGCCCCAGCATTTT
CAWAQTNQPQHF
>NA|NA|TRBV5-6|TRBJ1-2
TGTGCCAGCAGCTTAAGAACAGCCCCGGACTATGGCTACACCTTC
CASSLRTAPDYGYTF
>TRBD1|NA|TRBV27|TRBJ1-4
TGTGCCAGCCGGGACAGTGGGAATGAAAAACTGTTTTTT
CASRDSGNEKLFF
>TRBD1|NA|TRBV6-1|TRBJ2-4
TGTGCCAGCAGTAAAGCAGCCGCCGACAGGGGGGAATCCATTCAGTACTTC
CASSKAAADRGESIQYF
>NA|few|TRBV19|TRBJ1-2
TGTGCCAGTAGACAGCACTATGGCTACACCTTC
CASRQHYGYTF
>NA|NA|TRBV30|TRBJ1-1
TGTGCCTGGAGTGTACCCGCAGGGTTCACTGAAGCTTTCTTT
CAWSVPAGFTEAFF
>NA|NA|TRBV5-1|TRBJ2-5
TGCGCCAGCAGCTGGAACTACCCCCAGACCCAGTACTTC
CASSWNYPQTQYF
>TRBD1|NA|TRBV7-9|TRBJ2-5
TGTGCCAGCAGCTGGGACAGGGTAGAGACCCAGTACTTC
CASSWDRVETQYF
>TRBD1|few|TRBV9|TRBJ2-7
TGTGCCAGCAGCGTAGAACAGGGGTACGAGCAGTACTTC
CASSVEQGYEQYF
>TRBD1|NA|TRBV19|TRBJ2-6
TGTGCCAGTAGTATCTTCTGGACAGGGAGCTCTGGGGCCAACGTCCTGACTTTC
CASSIFWTGSSGANVLTF
>NA|NA|TRBV9|TRBJ2-7
TGTGCCAGCAGCGTAGGTTCAGACTACTACGAGCAGTACTTC
CASSVGSDYYEQYF
>NA|NA|TRBV16|TRBJ2-6
TGTGCCAGCAGCAGTGACGGCTCTGGGGCCAACGTCCTGACTTTC
CASSSDGSGANVLTF
>TRBD2|NA|TRBV9|TRBJ2-1
TGTGCCAGCAGCAGGCTAGCGGGGTACAATGAGCAGTTCTTC
CASSRLAGYNEQFF
>TRBD1|NA|TRBV28|TRBJ1-1
TGTGCCAGCAGTTCACCAAGGACAGGGGGCATCGCTGAAGCTTTCTTT
CASSSPRTGGIAEAFF
>NA|NA|TRBV9|TRBJ2-2
TGTGCCAGCAGCGTTTCGACAGTCGGGGAGCTGTTTTTT
CASSVSTVGELFF
>NA|few|TRBV30|TRBJ2-1
TGTGCCTGGAGTGGTCTAGGGGAGCAGTTCTTC
CAWSGLGEQFF
>NA|few|TRBV29-1|TRBJ1-1
TGCAGCGTTGGTCGGGGCCAGGACACTGAAGCTTTCTTT
CSVGRGQDTEAFF
>NA|NA|TRBV19|TRBJ2-5
TGTGCCAGTAGTGTCTCCGGGGGACAAGAGACCCAGTACTTC
CASSVSGGQETQYF
>NA|NA|TRBV18|TRBJ2-5
TGTGCCAGCTCACCACGGAAGTATCAAGAGACCCAGTACTTC
CASSPRKYQETQYF
>NA|few|TRBV15|TRBJ1-1
TGTGCCACCAGCAGAGATCCTGAGTCGAACACTGAAGCTTTCTTT
CATSRDPESNTEAFF
>NA|NA|TRBV30|TRBJ2-1
TGTGCCTGGAGTGGTATGTCGGGGGCTAGCGCCTATAATGAGCAGTTCTTC
CAWSGMSGASAYNEQFF
>NA|NA|TRBV13|TRBJ1-4
TGTGCCAGCAGTATTAGTCGGCAGGGGCAGGAAAAACTGTTTTTT
CASSISRQGQEKLFF
>NA|few|TRBV29-1|TRBJ2-7
TGCAGCGTTACAGCAGGGGACGAGCAGTACTTC
CSVTAGDEQYF
>TRBD2|NA|TRBV7-2|TRBJ2-1
TGTGCCAGCAGCACCACTAGCGGGGCCTACAATGAGCAGTTCTTC
CASSTTSGAYNEQFF
>NA|NA|TRBV7-9|TRBJ2-3
TGTGCCAGCAGCTTAGCGACGCTCGGGGTGAGCACAGATACGCAGTATTTT
CASSLATLGVSTDTQYF
>NA|NA|TRBV7-2|TRBJ2-5
TGTGCCAGCAGCCGGAACCTCGCCGGGGAGACCCAGTACTTC
CASSRNLAGETQYF